Listed here is a single T cell receptor (beta chain). No cognate antigen has been identified for it. Base qualities are not provided; no much larger clone lies one nucleotide away. The time point label of this sample denotes: cycle 4 day 1 (C4D1), after six to seven weeks of nivolumab. Every trial patient had relapsed following autologous stem cell transplantation, and prior brentuximab vedotin exposure was what differed among cohorts A, B and C. CD4+ T cells were purified from thawed PBMCs by magnetic negative selection with a Miltenyi CD4+ T cell isolation kit. The trial cohort was composed of about 54 patients with relapsed/refractory classical Hodgkin lymphoma, for whom complete response, partial response or progressive disease was recorded as best overall response. Single-agent nivolumab was administered to trial patients in the multi-cohort phase II CheckMate 205 trial. An independent review committee assessed best overall response by applying the 2007 International Working Group response criteria. Trial PBMCs were obtained immediately prior to nivolumab initiation (C1D1) and on therapy at cycle 2 day 1 and cycle 4 day 1. Peripheral blood was collected in 8 mL Vacutainer Cell Preparation Tubes, from which PBMCs were isolated by centrifugation and then cryopreserved. Purified CD4+ and CD8+ fractions were generated only in cases for which an additional PBMC sample was available. On LS columns in a quadroMACS separator, the magnetically labelled cells were depleted, and the flow-through was collected as the purified fraction.

This sample is drawn from a study of PD-1 blockade in classical Hodgkin lymphoma (dated by TCRdb to 2019 to 2021). Looking at the study overall: Nivolumab dosing was 3 mg/kg intravenously every 2 weeks, continuing until either disease progression or unacceptable toxicity. A peripheral blood immune signature of response to PD-1 blockade in classical Hodgkin lymphoma was defined using TCR beta sequencing and CyTOF.

The Qiagen DNeasy kit was used to extract genomic DNA from unsorted PBMCs and from the negatively selected CD4+ and CD8+ fractions. Using primers that anneal to V and J segments, immunoSEQ multiplex PCR amplified the TCR beta CDR3 regions. Amplification bias was minimized using a synthetic immune receptor repertoire, and residual bias was removed computationally after sequencing. In the authors' own workflow: Custom Python scripts were used to quantify repertoire diversity as the Shannon entropy index. Unsorted, CD4+ and CD8+ repertoires were examined separately, except in combined analyses, for which CD4+ and CD8+ sequences were merged in silico. A clone was considered expanded if an increase in frequency of at least 2-fold after treatment relative to C1D1 was found, and a pseudocount of 0.5 was applied to clones undetected at baseline. Clones with 0 or 1 copy at C1D1 were classified as singleton clones, and clones with 2 or more copies were classified as non-singleton clones. Clones expanded in unsorted samples were assigned a CD4+, CD8+ or unknown annotation through matching of protein sequences in sorted samples from the same patient. Diversity changes from C1D1 to C4D1 were tested in paired samples using Wilcoxon tests. This is the immuneACCESS table as TCRdb keeps it, with only in-frame sequences that have V and J called. A part of the clones is gone; compared with another copy, unresolved V genes explain less than half, and the rest is unexplained. The DNA was the basis for D and trimming; V, J and clone size are from that table. The sample table holds some 22,000 clones, of which approximately 70% were seen once. About 1.2% of the sample is held by the ten biggest clonotypes.

The investigation overall reported the following: Lower diversity was seen in patients whose nivolumab began less than 1 year after ASCT, and these patients were left out of later analyses so that immune reconstitution would not confound the results. Among trial patients, those achieving complete response had baseline diversity similar to that of newly diagnosed patients, while diversity was significantly lower in partial responders and progressors. The study covered only a single clinical trial cohort, and the causes of the repertoire differences, possibly disease activity or prior therapy, were still not defined. CD4+ but not CD8+ TCR diversity rose significantly by C4D1 (p=0.0027 vs p=0.16), most apparent in complete responders (p=0.02). Baseline TCR diversity was reported to be lower in newly diagnosed patients than in healthy donors and to be lower still in relapsed/refractory patients.

The specimen was CD4+ T cells from blood, collected before the fourth cycle of nivolumab. This sequence originates from a human donor with classical Hodgkin lymphoma.

Here the CDR3 is given as CASRRSSQETQYF. In nucleotides, the sequence is TGTGCCAGTAGACGAAGCAGCCAAGAGACCCAGTACTTC. The chain couples TRBV19 to TRBJ2-5, with the D gene call left open. The CDR3 contains 13 residues, cysteine and phenylalanine counted. The retained sequence is limited to the CDR3, 39 bases, with the frame set at the first base. At the junction V is shortened by 6 bases and J by 1 base, with 9 bases in between. Based on the germline V gene (reference sequence), the CDR1 and CDR2 sequences are LNHDA and SQIVND.